This T cell receptor beta chain was found in a study of blood T cell repertoires in COVID-19. Original analysis: Cell counts per sample came from amplifying reference gene primers. Clones were sequenced by immunoSEQ multiplex PCR, and TCRdb holds only the in-frame ones, with some missing. From that table come the V and J calls and clone size; the DNA was used to work out D and trimming. The sample holds 150,000 to 250,000 clones, around 82% seen once. Symptom resolution, clearance, or two negative PCRs marked the recovered donors of Cohort 3. Looked up from germline, CDR1 is MRHNA and CDR2 is SNTAGT. Trimming pared 0 bases from V and 10 bases from J, leaving 10 bases between. The CDR3 is made up of 14 amino acids.

Sample: PBMCs or T cells enriched from blood (not recorded which). The sequence was collected from a man in his forties who had recovered from COVID-19. The rearrangement uses TRBV6-4 and TRBJ1-6; no clear D gene. CDR3 nucleotides: TGTGCCAGCAGTGACTCGAGGGTCGGGTCACCCCTCCACTTT. Its protein is CASSDSRVGSPLHF.